This T cell receptor (beta chain) came from a study of cytomegalovirus exposure and HLA in healthy donors. Findings and limits, study-wide: It was approximately 170 TCR beta chains that were listed as cytomegalovirus-associated. Some segments of the V type, notably TRBV6-2 and TRBV6-3, were excluded as indistinguishable. Earlier results showed most TCR beta V segments being productive about 87% or about 30% of the time. It was reportedly the case that the classifier diagnosed cytomegalovirus status with high specificity and sensitivity.

V shed 7 bases and J 3 bases; nucleotides not matched to a gene: 6. The CDR3 spans 12 residues. Germline V CDR1 and CDR2: SQVTM, ANQGSEA. For this clone: Its cognate antigen is unknown.

The PCR was carried out with 60 Vbeta primers and 13 Jbeta primers. The protocol was immunoSEQ multiplex PCR, while the TCRdb copy is restricted to in-frame clones and leaves out a portion. The table records fewer than 200,000 clones, approximately 80% of them present only once. This receptor was taken from a woman aged 45-65 years in good health and CMV-seronegative. The source material was PBMCs. The chain links TRBV29-1 to TRBJ2-7; TRBD1 matches at 7 bases. The CDR3 DNA follows: TGCAGCGCCCGGGACAGAGGCTACGAGCAGTACTTC. Protein product: CSARDRGYEQYF.